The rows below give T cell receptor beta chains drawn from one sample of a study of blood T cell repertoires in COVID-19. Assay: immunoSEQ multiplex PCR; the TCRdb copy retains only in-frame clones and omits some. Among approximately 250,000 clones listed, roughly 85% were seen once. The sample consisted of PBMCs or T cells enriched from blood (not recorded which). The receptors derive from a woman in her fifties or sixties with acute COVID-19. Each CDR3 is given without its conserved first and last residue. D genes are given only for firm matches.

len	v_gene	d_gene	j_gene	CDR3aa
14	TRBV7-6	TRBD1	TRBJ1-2	ASSLANRDRADGYT
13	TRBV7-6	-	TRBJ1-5	ASSLGQGKGQPQH
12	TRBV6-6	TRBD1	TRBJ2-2	ASSRTGGTGELF
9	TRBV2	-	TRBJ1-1	ASSLTVEAF
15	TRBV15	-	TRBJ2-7	ATSRDSMVASANEQY
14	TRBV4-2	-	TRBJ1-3	ASSQFTGASGNTIY
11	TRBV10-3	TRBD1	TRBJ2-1	AISERTGNEQF
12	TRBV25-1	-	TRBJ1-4	ASSATGSREKLF
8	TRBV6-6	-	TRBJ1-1	ASKDYEAF
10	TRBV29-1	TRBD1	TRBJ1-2	SGGDSSYGYT
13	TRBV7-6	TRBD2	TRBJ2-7	ASSVGSSGAYEQY
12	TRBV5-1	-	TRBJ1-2	ASSWDKFLYGYT
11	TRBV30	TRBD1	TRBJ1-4	ASTGGRAKKLF
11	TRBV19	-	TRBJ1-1	ASSGQWNTEAF
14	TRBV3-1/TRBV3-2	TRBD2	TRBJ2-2	ASRPSGGSNTGELF
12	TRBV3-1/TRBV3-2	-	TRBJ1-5	ASSPGPGNQPQH
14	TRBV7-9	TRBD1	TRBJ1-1	ASSWGTGVMNTEAF
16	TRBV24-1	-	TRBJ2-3	ATSDSRAYNLNTDTQY
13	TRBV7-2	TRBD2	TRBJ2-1	ASSNVGGLYNEQF
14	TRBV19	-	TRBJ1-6	ASKAMGRSYNSPLH
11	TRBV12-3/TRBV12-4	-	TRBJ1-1	ASSSDKNTEAF
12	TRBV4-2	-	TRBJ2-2	ASSQATSTGELF
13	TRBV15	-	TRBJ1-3	ATSRDPGKGNTIY
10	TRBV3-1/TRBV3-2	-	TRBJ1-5	ASSRLNQPQH
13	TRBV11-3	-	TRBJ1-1	ASSLDNRADTEAF
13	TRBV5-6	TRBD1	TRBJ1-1	ASSLGGQMNTEAF
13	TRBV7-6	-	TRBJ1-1	ASSLVAEEITEAF
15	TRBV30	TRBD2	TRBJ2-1	AWTAGARLAGYNEQF
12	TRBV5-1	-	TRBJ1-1	ASSLSGQNTEAF
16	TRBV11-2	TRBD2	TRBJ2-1	ASSPPGSSGVFWNEQF
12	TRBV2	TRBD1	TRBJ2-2	ASKDRANTGELF
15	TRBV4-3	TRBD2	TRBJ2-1	ASSRSRGRGEVNEQF
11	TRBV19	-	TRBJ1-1	ASSIAVNTEAF
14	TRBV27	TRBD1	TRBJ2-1	ASSSDRAGAYNEQF
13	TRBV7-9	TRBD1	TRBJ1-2	ASSLMGQANYGYT
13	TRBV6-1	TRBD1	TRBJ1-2	ASSEGQGAGYGYT
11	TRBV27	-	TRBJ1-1	ASSLVRDTEAF
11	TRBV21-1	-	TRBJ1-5	ASTFDCNQPQH
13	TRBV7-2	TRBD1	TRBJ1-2	ASSFRTGATSGYT
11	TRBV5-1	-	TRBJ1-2	ASSAGGPYGYT
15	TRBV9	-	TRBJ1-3	ASSPQLGAGSGNTIY
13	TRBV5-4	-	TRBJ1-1	ASSLVGAMNTEAF
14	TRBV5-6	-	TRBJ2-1	ASSLLPGTDYNEQF
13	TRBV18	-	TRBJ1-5	ASSPDDYSNQPQH
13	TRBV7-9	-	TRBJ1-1	ASSSLTGAETEAF
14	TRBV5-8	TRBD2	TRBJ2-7	ASSRIAGMLIYEQY
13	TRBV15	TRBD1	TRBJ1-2	ATSRVPDRNYGYT
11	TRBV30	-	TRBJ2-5	AWEERGKETQY
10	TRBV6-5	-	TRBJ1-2	ASSPRTDGYT
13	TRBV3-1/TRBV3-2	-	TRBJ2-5	ASSLRRSFQETQY
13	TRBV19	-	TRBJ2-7	ASSASWTATYEQY
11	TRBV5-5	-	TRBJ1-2	ASTPSAQGGYT
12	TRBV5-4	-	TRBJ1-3	ASRLNRAGNTIY
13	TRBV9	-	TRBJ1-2	ASSVTGTLNYGYT
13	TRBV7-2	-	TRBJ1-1	ASSRAGGLNTEAF